This TCR beta chain was recorded in a study of cytomegalovirus exposure and HLA in healthy donors. At the level of the study: Genotyping showed 75% to 90% of 350 to 400 donors falling in the Caucasian-associated ancestry cluster. Study-level findings and limits: Later work showed greater clonal expansion in HLA-associated TCR beta chains than in equally common others. When presence/absence was analysed, sequencing depth was taken to be roughly uniform across donors.

CDR1 MNHNY and CDR2 SVGAGI come from the germline V gene (reference sequence). This CDR3 is built from 16 residues. The junction had 12 bases not matched to a gene; V was cut back by 0 bases and J by 8 bases. This clone is a singleton in its sample. Antigen unknown. Amplification used 60 Vbeta primers and 13 Jbeta primers. Clones were read by immunoSEQ multiplex PCR, and TCRdb kept only the in-frame ones, dropping some. Of around 240,000 clones detected, about 81% appear once; the ten largest clones hold 5% to 6%. The rearrangement joins TRBV6-6 to TRBJ1-2, with TRBD1 matching 7 bases. The material sequenced was PBMCs. This TCR derives from a middle-aged woman in good health and CMV-seropositive. CDR3 DNA: TGTGCCAGCAGTTACTCAAACCGGGACAGCCTCGGGGGCTACACCTTC. Its translation: CASSYSNRDSLGGYTF.